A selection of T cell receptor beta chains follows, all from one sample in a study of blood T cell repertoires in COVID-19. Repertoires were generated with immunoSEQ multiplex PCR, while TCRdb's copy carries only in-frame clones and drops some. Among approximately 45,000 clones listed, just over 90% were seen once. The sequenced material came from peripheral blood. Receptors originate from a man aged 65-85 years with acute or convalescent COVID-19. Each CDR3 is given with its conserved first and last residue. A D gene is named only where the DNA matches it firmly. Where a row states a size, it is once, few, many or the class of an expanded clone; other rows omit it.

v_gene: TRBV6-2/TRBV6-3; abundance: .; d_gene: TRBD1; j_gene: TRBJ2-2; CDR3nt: TGTGCCAGCAGTTACTGGGGACAGGTCAACACCGGGGAGCTGTTTTTT; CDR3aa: CASSYWGQVNTGELFF
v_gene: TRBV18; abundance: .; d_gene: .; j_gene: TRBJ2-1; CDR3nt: TGTGCCAGCTCGCTGGCTAGTTACAATGAGCAGTTCTTC; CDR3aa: CASSLASYNEQFF
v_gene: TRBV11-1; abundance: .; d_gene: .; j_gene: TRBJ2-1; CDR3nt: TGTGCCAGCAGCTTGACAGGCCCCTCTTCCAATGAGCAGTTCTTC; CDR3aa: CASSLTGPSSNEQFF
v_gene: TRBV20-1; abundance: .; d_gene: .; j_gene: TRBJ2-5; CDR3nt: TGCAGTGCCAGTGGGGGGGGCCTGTCCCCAGGGACCCAGTACTTC; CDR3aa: CSASGGGLSPGTQYF
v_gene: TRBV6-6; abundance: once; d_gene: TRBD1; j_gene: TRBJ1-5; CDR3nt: TGTGCCAGCAGTTCCGAACAGGGGGCATGGCAGCCCCAGCATTTT; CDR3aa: CASSSEQGAWQPQHF
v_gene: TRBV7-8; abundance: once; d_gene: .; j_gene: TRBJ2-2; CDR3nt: TGTGCCAGCAGCTTTAGGGTTCGTGAGGGCACCGGGGAGCTGTTTTTT; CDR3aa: CASSFRVREGTGELFF
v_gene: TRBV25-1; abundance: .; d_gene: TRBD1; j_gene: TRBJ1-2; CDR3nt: TGTGCCAGCAGTGGGGGCATGGGACAGGGCAGAGGTGGCTACACCTTC; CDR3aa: CASSGGMGQGRGGYTF
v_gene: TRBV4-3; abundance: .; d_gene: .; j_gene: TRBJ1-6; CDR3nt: TGCGCCAGCAGCCAAGCGGGTTATAATTCACCCCTCCACTTT; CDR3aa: CASSQAGYNSPLHF
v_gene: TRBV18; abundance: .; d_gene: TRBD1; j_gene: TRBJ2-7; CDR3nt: TGTGCCAGCTCACCGACAGGGGGTAACCGCGACGAGCAGTACTTC; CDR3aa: CASSPTGGNRDEQYF
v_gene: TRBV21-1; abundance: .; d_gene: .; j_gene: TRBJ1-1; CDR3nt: TGTGCCAGCAGCAAAGAGGGGGGGTGGAGGACTGAAGCTTTCTTT; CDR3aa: CASSKEGGWRTEAFF
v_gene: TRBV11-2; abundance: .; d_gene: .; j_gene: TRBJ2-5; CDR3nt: TGTGCCAGCAGCTTAACAGGGTTTCAAGAGACCCAGTACTTC; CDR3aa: CASSLTGFQETQYF
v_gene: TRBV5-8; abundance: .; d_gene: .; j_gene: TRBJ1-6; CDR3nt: TGTGCCAGCAGCTCCGGGACAATTAATTCACCCCTCCACTTT; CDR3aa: CASSSGTINSPLHF
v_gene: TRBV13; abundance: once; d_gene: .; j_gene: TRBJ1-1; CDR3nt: TGTGCCAGCAGCAGGACGAATCTACAGGGCATGAACACTGAAGCTTTCTTT; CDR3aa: CASSRTNLQGMNTEAFF
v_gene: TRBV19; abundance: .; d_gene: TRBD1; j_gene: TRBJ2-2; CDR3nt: TGTGCCAGTAGACGGGACAGGGGTACCGGGGAGCTGTTTTTT; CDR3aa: CASRRDRGTGELFF
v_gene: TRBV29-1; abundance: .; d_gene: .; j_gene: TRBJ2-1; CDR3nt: TGCAGCGTCGCTCAGGCTGAGCAGTTCTTC; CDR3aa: CSVAQAEQFF
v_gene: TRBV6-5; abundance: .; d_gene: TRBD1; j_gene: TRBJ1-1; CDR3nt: TGTGCCAGCAGTACCACAGGGGGCCCGGACACTGAAGCTTTCTTT; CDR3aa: CASSTTGGPDTEAFF
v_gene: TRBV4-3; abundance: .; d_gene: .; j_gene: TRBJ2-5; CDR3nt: TGCGCCAGCAGCCCCGGGGTTAGAGAGGAGACCCAGTACTTC; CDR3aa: CASSPGVREETQYF
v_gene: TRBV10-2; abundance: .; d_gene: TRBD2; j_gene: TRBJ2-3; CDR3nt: TGCGCCAGCAAGACCCGGGACTACACAGATACGCAGTATTTT; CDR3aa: CASKTRDYTDTQYF
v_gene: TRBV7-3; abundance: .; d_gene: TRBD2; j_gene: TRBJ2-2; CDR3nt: TGTGCCAGCAGGCCGACAGCGGGATACACCGGGGAGCTGTTTTTT; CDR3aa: CASRPTAGYTGELFF
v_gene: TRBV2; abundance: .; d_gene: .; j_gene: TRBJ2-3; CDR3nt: TGTGCCAGCACTGGGGGCGTCACAGATACGCAGTATTTT; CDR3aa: CASTGGVTDTQYF
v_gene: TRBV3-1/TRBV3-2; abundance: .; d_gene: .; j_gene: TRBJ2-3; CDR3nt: TGTGCCAGCAGTCTTGCGCGGGCTCGAGATACGCAGTATTTT; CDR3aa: CASSLARARDTQYF
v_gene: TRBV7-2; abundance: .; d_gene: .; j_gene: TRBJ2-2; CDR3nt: TGTGCCAGCAGACCCGGAGGGGCAGCTACCGGGGAGCTGTTTTTT; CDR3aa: CASRPGGAATGELFF
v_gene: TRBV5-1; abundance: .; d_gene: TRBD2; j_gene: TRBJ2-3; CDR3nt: TGCGCCAGCAGCTTTGGAAGCGGGGGGTTTAAAGATACGCAGTATTTT; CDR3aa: CASSFGSGGFKDTQYF
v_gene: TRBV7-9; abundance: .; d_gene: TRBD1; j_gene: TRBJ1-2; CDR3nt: TGTGCCAGCAGAGCCGGGACAGGCGGATATGGCTACACCTTC; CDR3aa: CASRAGTGGYGYTF
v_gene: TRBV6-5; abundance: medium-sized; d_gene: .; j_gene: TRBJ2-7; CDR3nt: TGTGCCAGCAGTTACTCGTTCAGGGAAGTGTCCTACGAGCAGTACTTC; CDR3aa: CASSYSFREVSYEQYF
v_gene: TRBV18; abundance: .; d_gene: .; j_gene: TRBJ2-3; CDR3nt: TGTGCCAGCTCACCGGCCGGGTCCGGTAGTACAGATACGCAGTATTTT; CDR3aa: CASSPAGSGSTDTQYF
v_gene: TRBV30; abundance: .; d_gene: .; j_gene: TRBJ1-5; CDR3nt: TGTGCCTGGACCCTGACTGGCAATCAGCCCCAGCATTTT; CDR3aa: CAWTLTGNQPQHF
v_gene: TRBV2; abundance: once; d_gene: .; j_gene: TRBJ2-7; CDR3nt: TGTGCCAGCGCCCCAGACAGGACCTACGAGCAGTACTTC; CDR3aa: CASAPDRTYEQYF
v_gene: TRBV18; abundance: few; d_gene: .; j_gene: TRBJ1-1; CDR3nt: TGTGCCAGCTCACAGACAGGGAACACTGAAGCTTTCTTT; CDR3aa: CASSQTGNTEAFF
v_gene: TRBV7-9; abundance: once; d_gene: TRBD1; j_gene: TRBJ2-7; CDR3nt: TGTGCCAGCAGCTTAGTGACAGGGCCCGAGCAGTACTTC; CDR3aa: CASSLVTGPEQYF
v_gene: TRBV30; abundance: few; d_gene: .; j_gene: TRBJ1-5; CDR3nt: TGTGCCTGGAGCCTAGGGGGTAGCAATCAGCCCCAGCATTTT; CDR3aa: CAWSLGGSNQPQHF
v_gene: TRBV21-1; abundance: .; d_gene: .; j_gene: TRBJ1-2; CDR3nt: TGTGCCAGCAGCACCTACAGGGGGAGTATCTATGGCTACACCTTC; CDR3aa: CASSTYRGSIYGYTF
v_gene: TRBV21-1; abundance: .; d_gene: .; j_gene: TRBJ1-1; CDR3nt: TGTGCCAGCGACGGGAGGGGCGCACCGAACACTGAAGCTTTCTTT; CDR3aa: CASDGRGAPNTEAFF
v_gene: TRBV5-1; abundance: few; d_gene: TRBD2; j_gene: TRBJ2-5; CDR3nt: TGCGCCAGCAGCTTGGGGACTAGCGGGGCCTACCAAGAGACCCAGTACTTC; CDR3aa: CASSLGTSGAYQETQYF
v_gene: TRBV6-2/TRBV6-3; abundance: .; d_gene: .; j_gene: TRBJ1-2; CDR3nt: TGTGCCAGCAGCAGTCCGACGGACGGGAGCTACACCTTC; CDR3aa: CASSSPTDGSYTF
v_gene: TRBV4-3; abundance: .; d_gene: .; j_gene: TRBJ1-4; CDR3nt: TGCGCCAGCAGCCTGGGACTGGTGAATGAAAAACTGTTTTTT; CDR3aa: CASSLGLVNEKLFF
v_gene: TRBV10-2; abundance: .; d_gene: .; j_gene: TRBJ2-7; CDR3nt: TGCGCCAGCAGTGACTACCCTGGGAGCTCCTACGAGCAGTACTTC; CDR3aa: CASSDYPGSSYEQYF